This TCR beta chain was profiled in a study of shared clonotypes between healthy human individuals. J gave up 7 bases and V 5 bases, and 11 bases lay outside the gene matches. The CDR3 contains 14 residues. Points from the study as a whole: Among donors, clonotype sharing was expected to be affected by sequencing depth.

An even split of each subset's genomic DNA across several immunoSEQ plates was performed. Repertoires were generated with immunoSEQ multiplex PCR, while TCRdb's copy carries only in-frame clones and drops some. The top ten hold 0.9% to 1.4% of the sample, which has over 2 million clones, about 95% seen once. CD45RO-negative, CCR7-positively selected cells formed the naive CD8 fraction, excluding terminally differentiated effector memory CD45RA+ cells. As concerns this clone: What it binds is unknown.

The chain combines TRBV23-1 with TRBJ2-7, with TRBD1 matching 7 bases. TRBV23-1 is marked as an open reading frame, function uncertain. Input material: naive CD8+ T cells sorted from blood. The sequence was collected from a man aged 18 to 30 in good health. The CDR3 sequence is CASSYPGQLCEQYF. CDR3 DNA: TGCGCCAGCAGTTATCCGGGACAGCTCTGTGAGCAGTACTTC.